This T cell receptor (beta chain) was documented in a study of blood T cell repertoires in COVID-19 (dated by TCRdb to the early 2020s). For context, the study as a whole: Samples covering the acute and convalescent phases of COVID-19 were provided by collaborators in the United States, Italy and Spain. The prospective study material was composed of cDNA or gDNA derived from T cells, B-cell-depleted T cells, or PBMCs. Subjects who had been exposed to COVID-19, were actively infected with it, or had recovered from it provided the deeply sampled blood TCRbeta repertoires that made up the dataset. The repertoires were released in a freely available public database meant as a resource for research on the immune response to SARS-CoV-2. Samples were obtained from the ongoing ImmuneRACE study (first 160 participants) and from some 1,200 subjects provided by 6 global collaborators. Nearly every sample came with metadata listing a de-identified subject ID, COVID-19 status, age in years and sex. Where HLA class I and class II types were available, the types were taken from metadata supplied by the sample provider, not from assay-based typing.

TCRbeta CDR3 regions were amplified from genomic DNA by means of the immunoSEQ Assay, a bias-controlled multiplex PCR. Per the original workflow: The number of nucleated cells in each sample was estimated by amplification of reference gene primers within the assay. To quantify the absolute abundance of each unique TCRbeta CDR3 rearrangement, sequence reads were collapsed and filtered. For each sample, productive Simpson clonality was calculated as the square root of Simpson's diversity index over productive rearrangements. This is the immuneACCESS table as TCRdb keeps it, with only in-frame sequences that have V and J called. A part of the clones is gone; compared with another copy, unresolved V genes explain less than half, and the rest is unexplained. For V, J and clone size, that table is used; D and trimming come from the DNA. The sample contains a few hundred thousand clones, 90% to 95% of them found a single time. The ten largest account for roughly 0.9% of the sample.

As concerns this clone: Its antigen specificity is not known. No base qualities exist here, and no much larger clone lies one base off it.

Study-wide conclusions, independent of this receptor: How much clinical and demographic metadata was included differed by source and by participant, and the metadata was provided uncurated.

Participants in the prospective study were enrolled through a virtual design, were aged about 18 to 90 years, and lived in approximately 25 United States geographic areas. To assign participants to cohorts, the prospective study relied on clinical history that participants themselves reported in a screening survey and a study questionnaire. A participant counted as exposed if, within 2 weeks of entering the study, that participant had been in contact with someone who had a PCR-confirmed or clinician-diagnosed COVID-19 case. In the prospective study, mobile phlebotomists collected whole blood, serum and a nasopharyngeal or oropharyngeal swab from each participant. Prospective study participants could optionally give additional blood draws and questionnaires over a 2-month period. Blood samples from the prospective study were shipped frozen or at room temperature prior to DNA extraction. V is reduced by 2 bases and J by 1 base, leaving a spacing of 9 bases between them. From cysteine to phenylalanine, the CDR3 is 14 amino acids long. Only CDR3 DNA remains: 42 bases, in frame from the first base. Sequences SGHRS (CDR1) and YFSETQ (CDR2) are obtained from the germline V gene.

The clonotype originates from a woman aged 35 to 49 who had been exposed to COVID-19. Here the chain combines TRBV5-1 and TRBJ1-1, with the D gene not confidently named. The material sequenced was PBMCs or T cells enriched from blood (not recorded which). In nucleotide form, the sequence is TGCGCCAGCAGCTTCGGCGGGTGGAACACTGAAGCTTTCTTT. This sequence encodes CASSFGGWNTEAFF.